This T cell receptor beta chain was captured by sequencing in a study of cytomegalovirus exposure and HLA in healthy donors. The CDR3 loop spans 13 amino acids. CDR1 and CDR2 from the germline V gene are SGHRS and YFSETQ. The V end was cut by 0 bases, the J end by 7 bases, with 8 bases between. PCR involved 60 Vbeta and 13 Jbeta primers. Profiling relied on immunoSEQ multiplex PCR, and the TCRdb table lists in-frame clones only, not all of them. This sample carries 200,000 to 250,000 clones, about 80% of them seen once, and the ten largest clones take about 0.58%. Study-level findings and limits: Across donors, presence/absence analyses took sequencing depth to be roughly uniform. Common viral pathogens were later found to be apparently linked to several of the most significant clusters. Because they were indistinguishable, some V segments, including TRBV6-2 and TRBV6-3, were excluded.

Points on this clone: Its specificity is unknown.

The V call is TRBV5-1, the J call TRBJ1-3; D ambiguous. The sample consisted of PBMCs. The origin of this receptor is a woman aged 40-49 years in good health and CMV-seronegative. CDR3 in amino acids: CASSLDPENTIYF. CDR3 sequence (DNA): TGCGCCAGCAGCTTGGACCCGGAGAACACCATATATTTT.